This entry features one T cell receptor beta chain sequence. This receptor's antigen is unknown. No base quality information exists; no much larger clone differs at one position. Each collaborating institution followed its own protocols to collect whole blood in K2EDTA tubes. Collaborator samples were shipped for TCRbeta analysis as frozen whole blood, isolated PBMCs, or DNA extracted from either sample type. TCRbeta CDR3 regions were amplified from genomic DNA by means of the immunoSEQ Assay, a bias-controlled multiplex PCR. Per the source publication's procedure: Nucleated cell counts per sample were estimated from amplification of reference gene primers within the assay. Sequence reads were collapsed and filtered to measure the absolute abundance of every unique TCRbeta CDR3 rearrangement. For each sample, productive Simpson clonality was calculated by taking the square root of Simpson's diversity index across productive rearrangements. This is the immuneACCESS table as TCRdb keeps it, with only in-frame sequences that have V and J called. A part of the clones is gone; compared with another copy, unresolved V genes explain less than half, and the rest is unexplained. The V and J calls and clone size come from that table; D and trimming were worked out from the DNA. The table for this sample lists around 270,000 clones; roughly 91% of them were counted only once. The top ten clonotypes cover about 4.6% of the sample.

This record belongs to a study of blood T cell repertoires in COVID-19 (dated by TCRdb to the early 2020s). Study-level background: Samples from collaborators originated in the United States, Italy and Spain and spanned both the acute and convalescent phases of COVID-19. The material from the prospective study consisted of cDNA or gDNA derived from T cells, B-cell-depleted T cells, or PBMCs. Subjects who had been exposed to COVID-19, were actively infected with it, or had recovered from it provided the deeply sampled blood TCRbeta repertoires that made up the dataset. The repertoires were released in a freely available public database intended as a resource for research on the immune response to SARS-CoV-2. The samples were drawn from two sources: the first 160 participants of the ongoing ImmuneRACE study, and over 1,000 subjects contributed by 6 global collaborators. Sample metadata almost always included a de-identified subject ID, COVID-19 status, age in years and sex. Where available, HLA class I and class II types were taken from metadata supplied by the sample provider and were not determined by assay-based typing.

The CDR3 contains 14 residues, cysteine and phenylalanine counted. The kept DNA is CDR3 alone, 42 bases in frame from the first base. Trimming removed 0 bases from V and 7 bases from J, leaving 10 bases between the germline ends. CDR1 and CDR2 (MGHRA, YSYEKL) derive from the germline V gene. The full study reports these points: The quantity of clinical and demographic metadata differed by source and by participant and was supplied without curation.

The chain is made from TRBV4-1 and TRBJ1-5, with TRBD1 as a weak D call on 6 bases. The TCR was taken from a man aged 40-49 years with acute or convalescent COVID-19. Sequencing used peripheral blood. The DNA is as follows: TGCGCCAGCAGCCAAGAAAGGGGGTACCAGCCCCAGCATTTT. This gives the protein CASSQERGYQPQHF.